This record looks at one T cell receptor beta chain sequence and its context. Genomic DNA, serving as template, underwent TCR beta VDJ and CDR3 profiling. Using its own MiXCR run on the reads, TCRdb lists one record per CDR3 protein. In the table there are some 180,000 distinct CDR3 sequences, less than 65% of which are singletons. The data are from a study of CD8+CD57+ T cells in acquired aplastic anemia. At the level of the study: Roughly 3 ug was the average amount of DNA from sorted CD4+ and CD8+ cells.

Germline V gene data show CDR1 as LNHNV and CDR2 as YYDKDF (reference sequence). With 5 bases removed from V and 4 bases from J, the gap between germline ends came to 16 bases. This CDR3 is built from 15 residues. The patients chosen for sequencing had shown expansion of CD8+CD57+ cells (detected by flow cytometry). Sequenced sample: sorted CD4+, CD8+, or CD8+CD57+ T cells (not recorded which) from PBMCs. The sequence came from a human donor with aplastic anemia. The V call is TRBV15, the J call TRBJ2-3; D is uncertain. The CDR3 sequence: CATSPSTHLADTQYF. DNA of the CDR3: TGTGCCACCAGCCCTTCGACCCACCTAGCAGATACGCAGTATTTT.